The clone carrying this TCR beta chain appeared once. This specimen belongs to a study of control samples from healthy donors and cancer patients. Using immunoSEQ multiplex PCR, the repertoire was profiled, and TCRdb retains in-frame clones only, with some absent. The sample comprises 54,000 or so clones, approximately 95% of which are singletons, and approximately 2.4% rests with the top ten. CDR1 and CDR2 from the germline V gene are SNHLY and FYNNEI. The CDR3 covers 13 residues. With 6 bases removed from V and 8 bases from J, the gap between germline ends came to 16 bases. The chain employs TRBV2 and TRBJ1-2; D is perhaps TRBD1 (5 bases). The sequencing input was blood. The TCR originated in a man aged 25-45 years in good health. CDR3 coding DNA: TGTGCCAGCAGAGAACAGGCCCCGGGAGGCTACACCTTC. This translates into CASREQAPGGYTF.